Each of the 14 T cell receptor beta chains below was sequenced from the same sample in a study of early stage breast cancer tumors. The table came from immunoSEQ multiplex PCR; TCRdb's copy has only in-frame clones and leaves some out. Of thousands of clones listed, 70% were seen once; the top ten hold roughly 13%. The specimen was normal breast tissue next to the tumor. The receptors stem from a person aged 60 to 70 with breast cancer.

CDR3: CASRGTGGDEQYF. CDR3 nucleotides: TGTGCCAGCAGGGGGACAGGGGGGGACGAGCAGTACTTC. The rearrangement joins TRBV7-9 to TRBJ2-7; 11 nucleotides align to TRBD1. The CDR3 is 13 amino acids. The junction had 3 bases not matched to a gene; V was cut back by 6 bases and J by 5 bases. The germline V gene has CDR1 SEHNR and CDR2 FQNEAQ (reference sequence).

The chain recombines TRBV30 with TRBJ2-3; tentative D call: TRBD2 (5 bases). The germline V gene has CDR1 GTSNPN and CDR2 SVGIG (reference sequence). Trimming removed 2 bases from V and 6 bases from J, with 15 bases in between. The length of the CDR3 is 14 residues. The CDR3 loop reads CAWSPSGPGDTQYF. CDR3 in DNA: TGTGCCTGGAGTCCAAGCGGCCCCGGGGATACGCAGTATTTT.

The V call is TRBV2, the J call TRBJ2-1, with D perhaps TRBD1 or TRBD2 (6 bases each). The germline V gene has CDR1 SNHLY and CDR2 FYNNEI. The CDR3 runs 12 residues. V shed 6 bases and J shed 8 bases, with 11 bases lying between them. The CDR3 is CASSSGEDEQFF. The CDR3 coding sequence is TGTGCCAGCAGCTCAGGGGAGGATGAGCAGTTCTTC.

The gene calls are TRBV29-1 and TRBJ2-3; D unclear. Trimming cost V 4 bases and J 0 bases, with 5 bases left between them. CDR1 and CDR2 (germline): SQVTM, ANQGSEA. The CDR3 totals 12 residues. In DNA, the CDR3 is TGCAGCGTTGGGCATAGCACAGATACGCAGTATTTT. Amino acid sequence: CSVGHSTDTQYF.

The chain employs TRBV12-5 and TRBJ1-3; no definite D call. CDR1 is LGHNT, CDR2 FRNRAP, per germline. The CDR3 sequence is 12 residues long. V lost 7 bases and J lost 4, with 8 bases in between. The CDR3 nucleotides read TGTGCTAGTGCCCGTGGGGGAAACACCATATATTTT. This encodes CASARGGNTIYF.

The rearrangement links TRBV27 to TRBJ1-2; 9 nucleotides align to TRBD1. J was trimmed by 9 bases and V by 5 bases; bases with no gene match: 7. This CDR3 has 13 amino acids. The germline V gene encodes CDR1 MNHEY and CDR2 SMNVEV (reference sequence). CDR3 bases: TGTGCCAGCAGTAAACAGGGGGCTAGTAGCTACACCTTC. It specifies CASSKQGASSYTF.

The chain is built from TRBV7-2 and TRBJ1-4; D call uncertain. Germline V gives CDR1 SGHTA, CDR2 FQGNSA. The CDR3 covers 16 residues. V was trimmed by 5 bases and J by 8 bases, leaving 21 bases between them. The CDR3 here is CASSAQPGPGMEKLFF. The CDR3 DNA follows: TGTGCCAGCAGCGCCCAACCCGGGCCGGGGATGGAAAAACTGTTTTTT.

This clone was counted a few times. The chain links TRBV5-5 to TRBJ2-7, with D possibly being TRBD1 or TRBD2 (5 bases each). The CDR3 contains 15 residues. CDR1 SGHKS and CDR2 YYEKEE come from the germline V gene (reference sequence). V lost 3 bases and J lost 7, with 20 bases in between. CDR3 in DNA: TGTGCCAGCAGCTCCTGGGACGGACCTCAAGGTGAGCAGTACTTC. Its protein product is CASSSWDGPQGEQYF.

V gene TRBV9 combines with J gene TRBJ2-3; 7 bases fit TRBD2. Per the germline V gene, CDR1 is SGDLS and CDR2 is YYNGEE. V lost 0 bases to trimming and J lost 0 bases; unmatched junction nucleotides: 1. The CDR3 extends over 15 amino acids. CDR3: CASSVDSGSTDTQYF. The DNA of the CDR3 is TGTGCCAGCAGCGTAGATAGCGGGAGCACAGATACGCAGTATTTT.

This clone was seen a handful of times. This chain connects TRBV5-6 to TRBJ1-4, with TRBD1 identical over 7 bases. This CDR3 contains 15 residues. The V gene end was trimmed by 0 bases and the J gene end by 7 bases; junction bases not matched to a gene: 6. Germline loops: CDR1 SGHDT, CDR2 YYEEEE. The DNA for the CDR3 is TGTGCCAGCAGCTTGGCCACAGGGGAGGGTGAAAAACTGTTTTTT. This codes for CASSLATGEGEKLFF.

The chain joins TRBV30 to TRBJ2-3, with 7 positions matching TRBD2. This CDR3 region has 15 residues. Germline V gene data show CDR1 as GTSNPN and CDR2 as SVGIG (reference sequence). The V segment lost 2 bases and the J segment 6 bases; nucleotides outside the gene matches: 11. Written as DNA, the CDR3 is TGTGCCTGGAGTCCGACTAGCCATTGGGAGGATACGCAGTATTTT. It specifies CAWSPTSHWEDTQYF.

V usage is TRBV5-1 and J usage is TRBJ1-1; D call uncertain. The V gene lost 8 bases and the J gene lost 0 bases, with 14 bases spanning the gap. Germline V lookup: CDR1 SGHRS, CDR2 YFSETQ. CDR3 length: 14 residues. In nucleotides, the CDR3 is TGCGCCAGTCGCGTCCCAGGTTTGAACACTGAAGCTTTCTTT. Translation: CASRVPGLNTEAFF.

The chain uses TRBV5-8 and TRBJ2-6; no reliable D call. CDR1 and CDR2 (germline): SGHTS, YDEGEE. The CDR3 spans 14 residues. Trimming stripped 4 bases from V and 0 bases from J, with 5 bases between. The CDR3 region is CASSSFSGANVLTF. The CDR3 nucleotides are TGTGCCAGCAGCAGTTTCTCTGGGGCCAACGTCCTGACTTTC.

The chain recombines TRBV7-3 with TRBJ1-3; D is undetermined. Trimming shortened V by 0 bases and J by 0 bases, and 12 bases separated the two germline ends. The CDR3 contains 17 residues. Germline lookup yields CDR1 SGHTA and CDR2 FQGTGA. The DNA for the CDR3 is TGTGCCAGCAGCTTAACACCTTCAGAGGGCTCTGGAAACACCATATATTTT. Translation: CASSLTPSEGSGNTIYF.